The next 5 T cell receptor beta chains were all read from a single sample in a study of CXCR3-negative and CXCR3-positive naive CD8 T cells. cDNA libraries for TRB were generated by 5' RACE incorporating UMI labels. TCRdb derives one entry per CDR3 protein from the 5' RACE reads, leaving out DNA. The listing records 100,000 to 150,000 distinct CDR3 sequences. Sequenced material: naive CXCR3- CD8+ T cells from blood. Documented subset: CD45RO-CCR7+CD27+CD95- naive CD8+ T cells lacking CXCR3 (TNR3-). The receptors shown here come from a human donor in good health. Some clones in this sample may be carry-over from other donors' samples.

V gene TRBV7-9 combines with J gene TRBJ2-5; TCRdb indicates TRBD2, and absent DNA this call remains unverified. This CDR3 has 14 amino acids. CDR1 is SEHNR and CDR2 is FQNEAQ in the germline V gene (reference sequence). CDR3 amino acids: CASSTGRGQETQYF.

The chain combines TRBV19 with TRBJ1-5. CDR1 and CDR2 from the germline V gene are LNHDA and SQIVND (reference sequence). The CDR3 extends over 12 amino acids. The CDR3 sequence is CASTEGYQPQHF.

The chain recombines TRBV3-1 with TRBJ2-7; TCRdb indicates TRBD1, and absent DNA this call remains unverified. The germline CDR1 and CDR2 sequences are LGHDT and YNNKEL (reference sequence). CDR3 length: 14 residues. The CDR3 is CASSQDWTGVEQYF.

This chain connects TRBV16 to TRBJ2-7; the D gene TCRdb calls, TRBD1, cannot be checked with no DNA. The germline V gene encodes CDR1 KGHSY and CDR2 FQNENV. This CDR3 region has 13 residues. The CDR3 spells CASSLETAYEQYF.

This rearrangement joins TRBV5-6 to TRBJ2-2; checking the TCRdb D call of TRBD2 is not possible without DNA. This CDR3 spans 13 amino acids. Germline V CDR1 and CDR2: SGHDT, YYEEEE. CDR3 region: CASSVSGKGELFF.